This T cell receptor (beta chain) was identified in a study of blood T cell repertoires in COVID-19. Sequencing used immunoSEQ multiplex PCR; TCRdb keeps in-frame clones, though not all of them. The sample lists fewer than 350,000 clones, about 91% occurring once. CDR3 length equals 12 residues. Looked up from germline, CDR1 is SGHAT and CDR2 is FQNNGV. V was cut by 10 bases and J by 7 bases, with 14 bases left in between. This clonotype originated in a woman in her twenties or thirties with COVID-19, enrolled during active disease. Sequenced sample: peripheral blood. V and J are TRBV11-2 and TRBJ2-1; the D gene is possibly TRBD2 (6 bases). As DNA, the CDR3 is TGTGCCACCTCAGTCGGGGGAAATGAGCAGTTCTTC. The encoded protein is CATSVGGNEQFF.